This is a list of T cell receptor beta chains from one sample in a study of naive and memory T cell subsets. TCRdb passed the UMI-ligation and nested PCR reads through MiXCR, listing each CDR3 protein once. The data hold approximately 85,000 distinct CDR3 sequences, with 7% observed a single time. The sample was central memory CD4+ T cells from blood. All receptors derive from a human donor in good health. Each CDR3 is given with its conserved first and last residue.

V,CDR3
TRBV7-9,CASSSGVEQYF
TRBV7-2,CASSLASQSSYNEQFF
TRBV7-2,CASSPDGWAADTQYF
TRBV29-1,CSVIGVGAETQYF
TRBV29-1,CSVRTDSTDNSPLHF
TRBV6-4,CASSASGTGSNEQFF
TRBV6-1,CASSPRGGQISYEQYF
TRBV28,CASSRRPRPPYEQYF
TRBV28,CASTEAVAGGHTQYF
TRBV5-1,CASSLTQGAGYGYTF
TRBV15,CATSRDYGYTF
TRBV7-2,CASSSSGRAPATQYF
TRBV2,CASRRDSQNYGYTF
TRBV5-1,CASSGQDSQTDTQYF
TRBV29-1,CSVESTWDEKLFF
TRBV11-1,CASSRQGMNTEASF
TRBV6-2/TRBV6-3,CASSYLTVNEQFF
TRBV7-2,CASSLSVPRGQVWYEQYF
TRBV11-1,CASSLAAGSVNYGYTF
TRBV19,CASRTGTTAGELFF
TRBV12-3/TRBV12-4,CASSFGSDEKLFF
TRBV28,CASSFYGNQPQHF
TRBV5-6,CASSLGQGAVKNQPQHF
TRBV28,CASRGAGGKQTQYF
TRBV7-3,CASSLYHGATDTQYF
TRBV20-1,CSASWRVRGFTDTQYF
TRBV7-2,CASSLASEGEQFF
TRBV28,CASRTAVIGQPQHF
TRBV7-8,CASRIALDSDTQYF
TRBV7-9,CASSSGSQETQYF
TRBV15,CATSSAGSRYTF
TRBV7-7,CASSFTSGGETQYF
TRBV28,CASSVRTGGYGYTF
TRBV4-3,CASSQGVQETQYF
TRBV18,CASSPGLATTFNTEAFF
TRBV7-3,CASSSGQRNSPLHF
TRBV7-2,CASSLGTSVDEQFF
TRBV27,CASSFEYRGGYEQYF
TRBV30,CAWGQGTNRQPQHF
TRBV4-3,CASSQSRLLYREGVSYEQYF
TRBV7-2,CASSLGLDTDTQYF
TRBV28,CASSLSPGTLEQYF
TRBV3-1,CASSPYGFGGSTDTQYF
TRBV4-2,CASSTSGGDTNYGYTF
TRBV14,CASSQLGQDTKNIQYF
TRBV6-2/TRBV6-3,CASSSERLAGITDTQYF
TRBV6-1,CASDSAGGRYEQFF
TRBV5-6,CASSWWTGWETQYF
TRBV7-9,CASSSRSGTSGYEQYF
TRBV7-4,CASSFHAAGELFF
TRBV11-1,CASSPPRQQETQYF